The table lists the clone carrying this T cell receptor beta chain with many counts. Its target is not known. The data derive from a study of regulatory T cells in long-lasting Graves disease. Study-wide context: In persistent Graves' disease, antithyroid drugs had been taken for over 5 years and TSH receptor antibodies stayed positive.

Study observations and caveats: Persistent disease favored TRBV28, TRBJ1-2 and TRBJ2-5. With some 2,700 shared public clonotypes, persistent patients exceeded new patients, who shared more than 750.

Investigators prepared the TCR beta libraries by applying iRepertoire HTBI primers and Arm-PCR of CDR3 regions. TCRdb re-called the multiplex PCR reads through MiXCR, storing one row per CDR3 protein. The sample includes around 430,000 distinct CDR3 sequences, approximately 23% seen only once; the top ten take under 15%. This CDR3 is built from 14 residues. The germline V gene has CDR1 MNHNS and CDR2 SASEGT. Losses at the gene ends were 6 bases for V and 2 bases for J; bases not matched to a gene: 7. Specified time point: persistent/refractory GD, antithyroid drugs over 5 years with positive TRAb. PBMC RNA served as the TCR library source. From an endocrinology department in Xi'an, China, came the patients.

The sequence came from a female donor with Graves disease. The specimen comprised peripheral blood mononuclear cells (PBMCs), sampled when the disease was refractory, from a patient treated with antithyroid drugs. This sequence joins TRBV6-1 and TRBJ2-7, with 7 bases aligning to TRBD1. The CDR3 DNA follows: TGTGCCAGCAGCGACCCTGGGACAGCCTACGAGCAGTACTTC. Protein: CASSDPGTAYEQYF.